The rows below give T cell receptor beta chains drawn from one sample of a study of regulatory T cells in long-lasting Graves disease. TCRdb re-derived calls from the multiplex PCR reads in MiXCR, one entry per CDR3 protein. The sample carries a few hundred thousand distinct CDR3 sequences, 23% recorded once. The source material was peripheral blood mononuclear cells (PBMCs), sampled when the disease was refractory, from a patient treated with antithyroid drugs. All receptors come from a woman aged 40 to 49 with Graves disease. Both conserved end residues are part of each CDR3. The D gene is left open where the match is weak. Expanded clones are given a class, and other clones once, few, many or no size at all.

few TRBD2 TRBJ2-7 TRBV11-2 CASSPFGLAGGQSSYEQYF TGTGCCAGCAGCCCATTTGGTCTAGCGGGAGGTCAAAGCTCCTACGAGCAGTACTTC
. . TRBJ2-2 TRBV30 CAWREGSGELFF TGTGCCTGGAGGGAGGGTAGCGGGGAGCTGTTTTTT
many TRBD1 TRBJ1-6 TRBV5-1 CASSRSRMTGDGSPLHF TGCGCCAGCAGCCGGTCGCGTATGACAGGGGACGGTTCACCCCTCCACTTT
. . TRBJ1-1 TRBV7-3 CASSQAAALNTEAFF TGTGCCAGCAGCCAAGCGGCAGCCCTGAACACTGAAGCTTTCTTT
many . TRBJ2-5 TRBV14 CASSQGLQETQYF TGTGCCAGCAGCCAAGGCCTCCAAGAGACCCAGTACTTC
few . TRBJ2-7 TRBV6-1 CASREEGSSYEQYF TGTGCCAGCAGGGAAGAGGGCTCCTCCTACGAGCAGTACTTC
. . TRBJ2-7 TRBV27 CASSPGPRTDSDYEQYF TGTGCCAGCAGTCCAGGGCCTAGGACGGACAGTGACTACGAGCAGTACTTC
many . TRBJ2-4 TRBV15 CATSRQTGNTVNIQYF TGTGCCACCAGCAGACAGACGGGAAACACAGTAAACATTCAGTACTTC
. . TRBJ2-7 TRBV7-9 CASSFKAESYEQYF TGTGCCAGCAGCTTTAAAGCGGAGTCCTACGAGCAGTACTTC
many . TRBJ1-1 TRBV6-5 CASSYLGGRTEAFF TGTGCCAGCAGTTACTTGGGGGGTAGGACTGAAGCTTTCTTT
many . TRBJ1-1 TRBV24-1 CATSTRTEAFF TGTGCCACCAGTACGCGGACTGAAGCTTTCTTT
many TRBD2 TRBJ2-1 TRBV24-1 CATSDFGAGGREQFF TGTGCCACCAGTGATTTTGGGGCGGGAGGTCGGGAGCAGTTCTTC
. . TRBJ1-5 TRBV28 CASSPRRLLSNQPQHF TGTGCCAGCAGTCCCCGACGGCTTTTGAGCAATCAGCCCCAGCATTTT
. . TRBJ2-5 TRBV6-4 CASSDSWGRPFF TGTGCCAGCAGTGACTCTTGGGGGAGGCCGTTCTTC
few . TRBJ2-4 TRBV11-1 CASSPKLFGIAKNIQYF TGTGCCAGCAGCCCAAAGTTATTCGGGATAGCCAAAAACATTCAGTACTTC
. . TRBJ2-5 TRBV7-7 CASSLARLETQYF TGTGCTAGCAGCTTAGCGCGATTGGAGACCCAGTACTTC
many TRBD1 TRBJ2-7 TRBV6-2/TRBV6-3 CASSSAGGLYEQYF TGTGCCAGCAGTTCAGCAGGGGGTCTCTACGAGCAGTACTTC
many . TRBJ1-5 TRBV27 CASSFRATDMPQHF TGTGCCAGCAGTTTCCGGGCCACGGATATGCCCCAGCATTTT
. . TRBJ2-2 TRBV15 CATSREKALSTGELFF TGTGCCACCAGCAGAGAAAAAGCCTTGAGCACCGGGGAGCTGTTTTTT
. . TRBJ1-1 TRBV7-2 CASSLAGRMNTEAFF TGTGCCAGCAGCTTAGCCGGACGAATGAACACTGAAGCTTTCTTT
few . TRBJ2-3 TRBV28 CASTLNPGYTQYF TGTGCCAGCACCTTAAACCCAGGTTATACGCAGTATTTT
. TRBD2 TRBJ2-5 TRBV6-2/TRBV6-3 CASSGGTSGKETQYF TGTGCCAGCAGCGGGGGGACTAGCGGGAAAGAGACCCAGTACTTC
once . TRBJ2-6 TRBV5-1 CASSRGQANSGANVLTF TGCGCCAGCAGCCGCGGACAAGCAAACTCTGGGGCCAACGTCCTGACTTTC
. . TRBJ1-1 TRBV20-1 CSAGRPGPGPRSF TGCAGTGCTGGACGCCCGGGGCCGGGGCCCAGGTCTTTT